Below, one T cell receptor beta chain is given with its context. Its antigen is not identified. With 7 bases clipped from V and 0 bases from J, the junction kept 6 bases outside the gene matches. Germline assignment: CDR1 MNHEY and CDR2 SVGAGI. This CDR3 region has 14 residues. The repertoire was sequenced with immunoSEQ multiplex PCR; TCRdb's copy has only in-frame clones and lacks some. Here the sample spans hundreds of thousands of clones, around 88% being singletons. This specimen comes from a study of Ad26.COV2.S vaccination and SARS-CoV-2 variants. Whole-study context: By the intramuscular route, Ad26.COV2.S was given once, or twice 56 days apart. Whole-study findings and limits: Assessments of TCR breadth and depth may have underestimated the total T cell responses.

Treatment described: about 20 received Ad26.COV2.S at low or high dose, single or two shots; about 5 received placebo; per-sample allocation not given. The samples date from day 63 after the first vaccine or placebo injection. Material: peripheral blood, obtained in a trial of Ad26.COV2.S vaccine versus placebo. The chain carries TRBV6-5 and TRBJ2-7; TRBD1 matches 7 bases. This clonotype was obtained from a person between 18 and 60 years old who received the Ad26.COV2.S COVID-19 vaccine or a placebo. CDR3 in DNA: TGTGCCAGCAACCCCCGGGACAGCTCCTACGAGCAGTACTTC. Translating gives CASNPRDSSYEQYF.